Shown below are 17 T cell receptor beta chains from a single sample sequenced in a study of blood T cell repertoires in COVID-19. Only in-frame clones appear in the TCRdb table, and some are missing; sequencing was by immunoSEQ multiplex PCR. Here the sample spans 200,000 to 250,000 clones, around 91% being singletons. Sequenced sample: PBMCs or T cells enriched from blood (not recorded which). These receptors all stem from a young man who had been exposed to COVID-19.

The genes are TRBV7-9 and TRBJ1-5; unclear D gene. The V end lost 1 base, the J end lost 7 bases, and 8 bases lay between the germline ends. CDR1 and CDR2 (germline): SEHNR, FQNEAQ (reference sequence). The CDR3 runs to 13 residues. The CDR3 DNA follows: TGTGCCAGCAGCTTAGGAGGGTTCCAGCCCCAGCATTTT. Its translation: CASSLGGFQPQHF.

In this sample, this clone turned up once. The chain recombines TRBV7-9 with TRBJ1-1; 8 bases match TRBD1. Per germline, CDR1 SEHNR and CDR2 FQNEAQ (reference sequence). The CDR3 spans 15 residues. Unmatched junction bases numbered 6, after V lost 5 bases and J lost 1 base. Here the CDR3 DNA reads TGTGCCAGCAGCCCTGCAGGGGGCGGGAACACTGAAGCTTTCTTT. It translates to CASSPAGGGNTEAFF.

The rearrangement links TRBV4-2 to TRBJ1-2, with 8 nucleotides matching TRBD1. Unmatched junction bases numbered 9, after V lost 2 bases and J lost 4 bases. This CDR3 has 16 amino acids. The germline CDR1 and CDR2 sequences are LGHNA and YNFKEQ. CDR3 coding DNA: TGTGCCAGCAGCCAACTTCAGGGGGCGACCTTCTATGGCTACACCTTC. It codes for CASSQLQGATFYGYTF.

The chain couples TRBV6-5 to TRBJ2-7, with a possible D match to TRBD1 (6 bases). Germline lookup yields CDR1 MNHEY and CDR2 SVGAGI. This CDR3 region has 13 residues. V was shortened by 7 bases and J by 2 bases, with 12 bases between the two germline ends. CDR3 bases: TGTGCCAGCACCCCGACAGGAACCTACGAGCAGTACTTC. Translation gives CASTPTGTYEQYF.

The gene calls are TRBV7-9 and TRBJ1-2; the match to TRBD1 covers 7 bases. The CDR3 totals 15 residues. V was pared by 3 bases and J by 4 bases, with 8 bases of the junction left unmatched. Germline-derived CDR1 and CDR2 are SEHNR and FQNEAQ (reference sequence). The CDR3 region has the DNA TGTGCCAGCAGCTTTGAGGGGGCGCGTGCCTATGGCTACACCTTC. Amino acid sequence: CASSFEGARAYGYTF.

The V and J genes are TRBV6-5 and TRBJ2-7, with 7 nucleotides matching TRBD1. The CDR3 loop spans 14 amino acids. J was trimmed by 2 bases and V by 4 bases; bases with no gene match: 5. CDR1 MNHEY and CDR2 SVGAGI come from the germline V gene. The CDR3 loop is CASSSAGTAYEQYF. The DNA of the CDR3 is TGTGCCAGCAGTTCGGCCGGGACAGCCTACGAGCAGTACTTC.

DNA for the CDR3: TGTGCCAGCAGTGAACCCTCGCCCGGGTGGGGAGCCGGGGAGCTGTTTTTT. It specifies CASSEPSPGWGAGELFF. The chain recombines TRBV6-1 with TRBJ2-2, with a weak D call TRBD2 (5 bases). The CDR3 has 17 residues. Germline V CDR1 and CDR2: MNHNS, SASEGT. With 2 bases removed from V and 6 bases from J, the gap between germline ends came to 19 bases.

V usage is TRBV11-2 and J usage is TRBJ2-1, with D possibly TRBD1 on 6 matching bases. V gave up 0 bases and J gave up 9 bases, with 18 bases separating them. The CDR3 length is 16 residues. Germline-derived CDR1 and CDR2 are SGHAT and FQNNGV. In nucleotides, the CDR3 is TGTGCCAGCAGCTTAGACCGACAGGTTTATGTCGGTGAGCAGTTCTTC. This translates into CASSLDRQVYVGEQFF. Complete variable domain (other parts from reference TRBV11-2 and TRBJ2-1): EAGVAQSPRYKIIEKRQSVAFWCNPISGHATLYWYQQILGQGPKLLIQFQNNGVVDDSQLPKDRFSAERLKGVDSTLKIQPAKLEDSAVYLCASSLDRQVYVGEQFFGPGTRLTVL.

V and J are TRBV7-2 and TRBJ2-3; TRBD2 matches at 7 bases. The trim removed 7 bases at V and 0 bases at J, leaving 4 bases unmatched. Germline-derived CDR1 and CDR2 are SGHTA and FQGNSA. This CDR3 has 14 amino acids. In DNA, the CDR3 is TGTGCCAGCAAGCATAGCGGGAGCACAGATACGCAGTATTTT. Encoded protein: CASKHSGSTDTQYF.

V gene TRBV5-4 combines with J gene TRBJ2-3; the D gene is possibly TRBD2 (6 bases). V was trimmed by 2 bases and J by 1 base, leaving 11 bases between them. This CDR3 spans 15 amino acids. Germline V gene sequence: CDR1 SGHNT, CDR2 YYREEE (reference sequence). The CDR3 sequence: CASSFQPSGTDTQYF. The CDR3 DNA sequence: TGTGCCAGCAGCTTTCAGCCTAGCGGCACAGATACGCAGTATTTT.

The chain recombines TRBV30 with TRBJ2-7; 8 bases map to TRBD2. V shed 5 bases, J shed 5 bases, and the junction held 5 bases outside the gene matches. There are 12 residues in the CDR3. Per germline, CDR1 GTSNPN and CDR2 SVGIG (reference sequence). DNA of the CDR3: TGTGCCTGGGAGGCGGGGGGCAACGAGCAGTACTTC. Translation: CAWEAGGNEQYF.

J is TRBJ2-7 and V is TRBV11-3; 8 nucleotides agree with TRBD1. This CDR3 is built from 15 residues. The V gene end was trimmed by 5 bases and the J gene end by 5 bases; junction bases not matched to a gene: 11. Germline V lookup: CDR1 SGHNT, CDR2 YENEEA. CDR3 in DNA: TGTGCCAGCAGCGCCGGACAGGGTAATATTCACGAGCAGTACTTC. Its translation: CASSAGQGNIHEQYF.

This chain links TRBV6-5 with TRBJ2-2; 8 bases are a match to TRBD1. Germline V gene data show CDR1 as MNHEY and CDR2 as SVGAGI. The J segment lost 0 bases and the V segment lost 11 bases, leaving 5 bases of the junction unmatched. The CDR3 consists of 14 residues. CDR3 sequence (DNA): TGTGCCGGCCGGGACAGGACGAACACCGGGGAGCTGTTTTTT. This sequence encodes CAGRDRTNTGELFF.

The genes are TRBV9 and TRBJ1-5; the D is unclear. Trimming stripped 4 bases from V and 4 bases from J, with 9 bases between. The CDR3 spans 13 residues. Germline lookup yields CDR1 SGDLS and CDR2 YYNGEE. The CDR3, as DNA: TGTGCCAGCAGCCTTAATCCTAATCAGCCCCAGCATTTT. Translated: CASSLNPNQPQHF. Filled out from reference TRBV9 and TRBJ1-5, the complete variable domain reads DSGVTQTPKHLITATGQRVTLRCSPRSGDLSVYWYQQSLDQGLQFLIQYYNGEERAKGNILERFSAQQFPDLHSELNLSSLELGDSALYFCASSLNPNQPQHFGDGTRLSIL.

This clone has just one count. The chain joins TRBV27 to TRBJ2-2; 11 bases agree with TRBD2. CDR3 size: 17 residues. CDR1 is MNHEY, CDR2 SMNVEV, per germline (reference sequence). With V trimmed by 4 bases and J by 4 bases, 8 bases remained unmatched. The CDR3 here is CASSSYRLAGTTGELFF. For the CDR3, the DNA is TGTGCCAGCAGTTCATACAGACTAGCGGGGACCACCGGGGAGCTGTTTTTT.

This chain joins TRBV7-3 and TRBJ1-5; D uncertain. This CDR3 has 13 residues. With 5 bases removed from V and 0 bases from J, the gap between germline ends came to 5 bases. Germline V gene sequence: CDR1 SGHTA, CDR2 FQGTGA. Here the CDR3 reads CASSLSSNQPQHF. The CDR3 DNA reads TGTGCCAGCAGCCTCAGTAGCAATCAGCCCCAGCATTTT.

The CDR3 protein is CASSAASGFSETQYF. In nucleotides, the CDR3 is TGTGCCAGCAGTGCGGCTAGCGGTTTTTCAGAGACCCAGTACTTC. The chain recombines TRBV6-4 with TRBJ2-5; TRBD2 matches 7 bases. Germline assignment: CDR1 MRHNA and CDR2 SNTAGT. There are 15 residues in the CDR3. V was pared by 4 bases and J by 4 bases, with 9 bases of the junction left unmatched.